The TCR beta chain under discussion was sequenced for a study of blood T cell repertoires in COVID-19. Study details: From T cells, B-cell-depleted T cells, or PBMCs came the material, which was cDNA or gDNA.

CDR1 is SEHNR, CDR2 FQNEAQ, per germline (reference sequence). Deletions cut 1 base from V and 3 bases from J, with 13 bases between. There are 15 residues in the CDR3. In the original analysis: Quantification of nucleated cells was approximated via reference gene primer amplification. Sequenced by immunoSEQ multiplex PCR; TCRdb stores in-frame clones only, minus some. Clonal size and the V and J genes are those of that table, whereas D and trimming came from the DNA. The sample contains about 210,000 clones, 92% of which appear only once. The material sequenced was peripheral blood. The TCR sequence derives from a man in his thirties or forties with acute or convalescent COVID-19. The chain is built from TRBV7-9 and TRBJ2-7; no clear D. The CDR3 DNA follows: TGTGCCAGCAGCTTAGTACCGTCCTACGGCTACGAGCAGTACTTC. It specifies CASSLVPSYGYEQYF.